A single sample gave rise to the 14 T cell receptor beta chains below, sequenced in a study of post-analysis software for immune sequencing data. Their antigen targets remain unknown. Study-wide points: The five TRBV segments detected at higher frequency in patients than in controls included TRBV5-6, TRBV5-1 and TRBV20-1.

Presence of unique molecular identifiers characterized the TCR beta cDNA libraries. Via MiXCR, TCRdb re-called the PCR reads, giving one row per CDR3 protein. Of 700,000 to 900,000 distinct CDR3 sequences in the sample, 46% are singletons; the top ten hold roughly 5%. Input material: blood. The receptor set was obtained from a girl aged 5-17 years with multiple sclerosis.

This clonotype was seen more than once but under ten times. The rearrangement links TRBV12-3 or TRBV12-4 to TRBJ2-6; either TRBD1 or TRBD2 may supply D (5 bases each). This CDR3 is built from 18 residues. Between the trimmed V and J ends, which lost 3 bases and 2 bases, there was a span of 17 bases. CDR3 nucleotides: TGTGCCAGCAGTTTCTGGGGACGACAGCCCCCTGGGGCCAACGTCCTGACTTTC. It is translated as CASSFWGRQPPGANVLTF.

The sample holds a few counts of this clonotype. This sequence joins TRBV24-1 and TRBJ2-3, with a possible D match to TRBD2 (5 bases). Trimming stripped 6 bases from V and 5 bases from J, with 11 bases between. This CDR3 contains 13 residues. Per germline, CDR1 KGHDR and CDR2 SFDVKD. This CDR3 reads CATSSGEGDTQYF. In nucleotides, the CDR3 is TGTGCCACCAGTTCCGGGGAAGGAGATACGCAGTATTTT.

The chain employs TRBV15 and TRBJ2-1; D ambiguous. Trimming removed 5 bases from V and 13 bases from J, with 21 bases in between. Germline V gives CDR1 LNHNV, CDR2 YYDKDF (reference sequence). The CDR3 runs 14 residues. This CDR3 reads CATSYHSPEETQFF. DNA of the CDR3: TGTGCCACCAGCTACCACTCTCCGGAAGAGACCCAGTTCTTC.

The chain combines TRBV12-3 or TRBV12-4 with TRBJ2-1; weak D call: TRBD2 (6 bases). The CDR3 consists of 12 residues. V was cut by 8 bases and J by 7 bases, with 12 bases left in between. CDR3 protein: CASLSGSNEQFF. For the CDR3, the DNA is TGTGCCAGCTTGTCCGGGAGTAATGAGCAGTTCTTC.

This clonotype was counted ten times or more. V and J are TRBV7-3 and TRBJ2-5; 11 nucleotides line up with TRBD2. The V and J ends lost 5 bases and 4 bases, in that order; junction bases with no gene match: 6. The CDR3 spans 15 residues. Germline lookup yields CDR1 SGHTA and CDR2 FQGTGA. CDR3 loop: CASSPLAGGIETQYF. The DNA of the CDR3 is TGTGCCAGCAGCCCTCTAGCGGGAGGAATAGAGACCCAGTACTTC.

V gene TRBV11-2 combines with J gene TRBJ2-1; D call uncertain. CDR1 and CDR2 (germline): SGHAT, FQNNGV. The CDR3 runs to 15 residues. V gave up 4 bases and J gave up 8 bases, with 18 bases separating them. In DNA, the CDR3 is TGTGCCAGCAGCTACACACATAGCACGGCGGATGAGCAGTTCTTC. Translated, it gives CASSYTHSTADEQFF.

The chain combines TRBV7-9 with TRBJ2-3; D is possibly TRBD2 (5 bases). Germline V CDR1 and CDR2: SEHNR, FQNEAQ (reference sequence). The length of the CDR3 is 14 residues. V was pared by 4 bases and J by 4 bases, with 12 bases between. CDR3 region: CASSSPGNPDTQYF. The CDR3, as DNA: TGTGCCAGCAGCTCCCCGGGAAACCCAGATACGCAGTATTTT.

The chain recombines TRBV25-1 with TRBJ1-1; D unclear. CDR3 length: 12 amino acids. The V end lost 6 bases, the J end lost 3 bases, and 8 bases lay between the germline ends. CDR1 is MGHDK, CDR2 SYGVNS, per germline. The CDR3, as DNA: TGTGCCAGCAGGGTTTCGGACACTGAAGCTTTCTTT. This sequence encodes CASRVSDTEAFF.

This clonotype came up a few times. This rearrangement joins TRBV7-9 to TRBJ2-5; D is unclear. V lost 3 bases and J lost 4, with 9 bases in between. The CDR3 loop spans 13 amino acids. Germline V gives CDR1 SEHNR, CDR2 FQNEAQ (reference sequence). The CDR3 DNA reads TGTGCCAGCAGCTTTTCGAACAGAGAGACCCAGTACTTC. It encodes CASSFSNRETQYF.

This CDR3 reads CASSLSGPQGAGQETQYF. CDR3 DNA: TGTGCCAGCAGTTTATCGGGCCCCCAGGGGGCAGGGCAAGAGACCCAGTACTTC. The rearrangement links TRBV12-3 or TRBV12-4 to TRBJ2-5; 8 nucleotides align to TRBD1. V shed 2 bases, J shed 2 bases, and the junction held 13 bases outside the gene matches. This CDR3 region has 18 residues.

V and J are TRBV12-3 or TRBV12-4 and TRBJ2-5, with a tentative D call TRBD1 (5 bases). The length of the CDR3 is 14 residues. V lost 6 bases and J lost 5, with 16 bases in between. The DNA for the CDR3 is TGTGCCAGCAGCTACAGGAAAGGGTCGGAGACCCAGTACTTC. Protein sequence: CASSYRKGSETQYF.

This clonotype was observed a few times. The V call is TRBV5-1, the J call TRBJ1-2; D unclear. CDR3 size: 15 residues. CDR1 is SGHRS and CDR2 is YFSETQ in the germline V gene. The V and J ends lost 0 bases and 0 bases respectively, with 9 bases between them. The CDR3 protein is CASSLGGGANYGYTF. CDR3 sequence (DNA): TGCGCCAGCAGCTTGGGTGGCGGCGCTAACTATGGCTACACCTTC.

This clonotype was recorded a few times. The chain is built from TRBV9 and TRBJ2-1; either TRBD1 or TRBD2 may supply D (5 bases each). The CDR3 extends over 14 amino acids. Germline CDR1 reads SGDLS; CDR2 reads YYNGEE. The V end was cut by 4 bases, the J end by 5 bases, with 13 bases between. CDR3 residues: CASSLRDQHNEQFF. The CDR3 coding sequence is TGTGCCAGCAGCCTCCGGGACCAACACAATGAGCAGTTCTTC.

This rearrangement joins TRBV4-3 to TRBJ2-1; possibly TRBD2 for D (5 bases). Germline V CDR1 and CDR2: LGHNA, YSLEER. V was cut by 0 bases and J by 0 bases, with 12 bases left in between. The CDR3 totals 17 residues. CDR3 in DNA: TGCGCCAGCAGCCAAGAGGGTCGGGGTGGCTCCTACAATGAGCAGTTCTTC. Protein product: CASSQEGRGGSYNEQFF.